Shown below are 5 T cell receptor beta chains from a single sample sequenced in a study of T cell responses to AZD1222 COVID-19 vaccine. Generated by immunoSEQ multiplex PCR, the TCRdb table keeps only in-frame clones and is missing some. The sample contains 100,000 to 110,000 clones, around 90% of which appear only once. Sequences were derived from peripheral blood, sampled on day 0 of AZD1222 vaccination. Receptors were obtained from an adult in good health.

The chain uses TRBV27 and TRBJ1-3, with D possibly TRBD1 on 6 matching bases. Trimming shortened V by 0 bases and J by 4 bases, and 10 bases separated the two germline ends. Germline CDR1 MNHEY, CDR2 SMNVEV (reference sequence). The CDR3 consists of 15 residues. CDR3 bases: TGTGCCAGCAGTTTATCTGGGGGGCCCGGAAACACCATATATTTT. Amino acid sequence: CASSLSGGPGNTIYF.

CDR3 in amino acids: CASSLDPGTEAFF. CDR3 coding DNA: TGCGCCAGCAGCTTGGATCCGGGCACTGAAGCTTTCTTT. The chain carries TRBV5-1 and TRBJ1-1; the D is unclear. The CDR3 contains 13 residues. CDR1 is SGHRS, CDR2 YFSETQ, per germline. V lost 0 bases and J lost 4, with 7 bases in between.

V usage is TRBV9 and J usage is TRBJ2-1; TRBD2 matches at 7 bases. The junction had 11 bases not matched to a gene; V was cut back by 0 bases and J by 8 bases. The length of the CDR3 is 16 residues. Germline CDR1 and CDR2: SGDLS and YYNGEE. Here the CDR3 reads CASSVDLVGGPYEQFF. DNA for the CDR3: TGTGCCAGCAGCGTAGATCTAGTGGGAGGGCCCTATGAGCAGTTCTTC.

The count of this clone is one. The chain carries TRBV5-1 and TRBJ2-2, with a possible D match to TRBD2 (5 bases). Trimming removed 0 bases at V and 4 bases at J, with 10 bases between. Per the germline V gene, CDR1 is SGHRS and CDR2 is YFSETQ. The CDR3 has 15 residues. The CDR3 sequence is CASSLAAGSTGELFF. The CDR3, as DNA: TGCGCCAGCAGCTTGGCTGCGGGTAGCACCGGGGAGCTGTTTTTT.

The CDR3 loop reads CAWSRPGTSVNIQYF. DNA for the CDR3: TGTGCCTGGAGTCGTCCGGGGACCTCGGTAAACATTCAGTACTTC. The chain employs TRBV30 and TRBJ2-4, with D perhaps given as TRBD1 or TRBD2 (5 bases each). Germline loops: CDR1 GTSNPN, CDR2 SVGIG (reference sequence). V was cut by 2 bases and J by 6 bases, with 17 bases left in between. This CDR3 is 15 amino acids long. Using reference TRBV30 and TRBJ2-4 for the parts outside the CDR3, the full variable domain is SQTIHQWPATLVQPVGSPLSLECTVEGTSNPNLYWYRQAAGRGLQLLFYSVGIGQISSEVPQNLSASRPQDRQFILSSKKLLLSDSGFYLCAWSRPGTSVNIQYFGAGTRLSVL.